This T cell receptor beta chain was identified during a study of molecular identifiers for immune sequencing clone quantification. This clonotype showed up many times. For naive CD8 T cells, sorting used the CD8+CD4-CCR7+CD45RA+ phenotype. Libraries of bulk TCR were made by previously described methods (with listed TCR primers). TCRdb analysed the PCR reads with MiXCR anew, one entry per CDR3 protein. The sample has about 500,000 distinct CDR3 sequences, 20% to 25% seen once. Germline V gene sequence: CDR1 MNHEY, CDR2 SVGAGI. The CDR3 runs 15 residues. V dropped 10 bases and J dropped 2; count of bases not matched to a gene: 11.

The chain couples TRBV6-5 to TRBJ2-7, with 10 bases identical to TRBD1. This sequence originates from a human donor in good health. Some libraries in this study had Jurkat cell RNA spiked in. Sequenced: naive CD8+ T cells from blood, with Jurkat cell RNA spiked in. Regarding subset: FACS-sorted CD8+CD4-CCR7+CD45RA+ naive T cells. CDR3 loop: CATPVDGTGAYEQYF. CDR3 coding DNA: TGTGCCACCCCAGTTGACGGGACAGGGGCCTACGAGCAGTACTTC.